Below, one T cell receptor (beta chain) is given with its context. The data stem from a study of Graves' ophthalmopathy and Graves' hyperthyroidism. The study amplified TCR beta CDR3 regions using RNA transcripts. HTBI-primed first-round RT-PCR preceded second-round multiplex PCR. TCRdb used MiXCR to reprocess the multiplex PCR reads, holding one entry per CDR3 protein. The repertoire holds around 1.1 million distinct CDR3 sequences, with less than 45% as singletons. V dropped 5 bases and J dropped 1; count of bases not matched to a gene: 4. This CDR3 contains 15 residues. CDR1 is PRHDT, CDR2 FYEKMQ, per germline (reference sequence).

The chain carries TRBV13 and TRBJ2-2; 7 bases match TRBD2. The sample comprised peripheral blood or thyroid tissue (not recorded which). The sequence came from an adult man with Graves' hyperthyroidism. The CDR3 bases are TGTGCCAGCAGCCATAGCGGGTTGAACACCGGGGAGCTGTTTTTT. The encoded protein is CASSHSGLNTGELFF.